This T cell receptor (beta chain) was obtained from a study of T-cell reconstitution after alpha-beta-depleted transplantation in children. The library targeted TCRbeta and was prepared with unique molecular identifiers. TCRdb ran MiXCR on the PCR reads and lists one entry per CDR3 protein. The sample includes approximately 630,000 distinct CDR3 sequences, about an eighth of them seen just once. Study-wide results and limits: There were reportedly several hundred expanded graft clones from which alpha-beta T cells came about two months after transplant. Diversity and T-cell counts at one year after transplant derived mostly from new T cells. Some patients' high day-60 TCRbeta diversity was traced to surviving recipient T cells and thymic progenitors.

This clonotype was seen repeatedly, ten times or more. Its antigen remains unknown. The V gene's germline CDR1 is SEHNR and CDR2 FQNEAQ (reference sequence). V shed 5 bases and J shed 8 bases, with 18 bases lying between them. The CDR3 totals 15 residues. Material: PBMCs, obtained before TCRalphabeta/CD19-depleted stem cell transplant. The chain recombines TRBV7-9 with TRBJ1-4; a possible D gene is TRBD1 (5 bases). The clonotype comes from a girl aged 2 to 9 with congenital amegakaryocytic thrombocytopenia, due to receive a stem cell transplant. CDR3: CASSPLGEGLEKLFF. In DNA, the CDR3 is TGTGCCAGCAGCCCCCTCGGGGAGGGGCTCGAAAAACTGTTTTTT.